This T cell receptor (beta chain) was retrieved from a study of blood T cell repertoires in COVID-19 (dated by TCRdb to 2020 to 2022). A note on the overall study: Samples covering the acute and convalescent phases of COVID-19 were provided by collaborators in the United States, Italy and Spain. The samples were drawn from the first 160 participants of the ongoing ImmuneRACE study and from 1,200 or so subjects provided by 6 global collaborators. Nearly every sample came with metadata listing a de-identified subject ID, COVID-19 status, age in years and sex. The repertoires were made available in a free public database intended to serve as a resource for research on the immune response to SARS-CoV-2. Where available, HLA class I and class II types were obtained from metadata supplied by the sample provider rather than from assay-based typing. Subjects who had been exposed to COVID-19, were actively infected with it, or had recovered from it provided the deeply sampled blood TCRbeta repertoires that made up the dataset. The material from the prospective study consisted of cDNA or gDNA derived from T cells, B-cell-depleted T cells, or PBMCs.

A second Seattle source provided samples from volunteer blood donors who had recovered from COVID-19. The collaborating institutions used their own protocols to collect whole blood in K2EDTA tubes. For TCRbeta analysis, collaborators shipped samples in one of three forms: frozen whole blood, isolated PBMCs, or DNA extracted from either of those sample types. Beyond this particular receptor, the publication reports: How much clinical and demographic metadata was included differed by source and by participant, and the metadata was provided uncurated.

The germline ends are 12 bases apart after V is trimmed by 6 bases and J by 3 bases. The CDR3 covers 13 residues, taking in both the cysteine and the phenylalanine. CDR3 DNA is the only sequence kept; it has 39 bases, read in frame from the first base. Looking up the germline V gene yields CDR1 MNHEY and CDR2 SVGAGI. TCRbeta CDR3 regions were amplified from genomic DNA using the immunoSEQ Assay, a bias-controlled multiplex PCR. The study's own analysis went as follows. Within the assay, amplification of reference gene primers was used to estimate how many nucleated cells each sample contained. To quantify the absolute abundance of each unique TCRbeta CDR3 rearrangement, sequence reads were collapsed and filtered. For each sample, productive Simpson clonality was calculated by taking the square root of Simpson's diversity index across productive rearrangements. As stored in TCRdb, this immuneACCESS dataset retains in-frame rearrangements with V and J assigned. A fraction of the clones does not appear; measured against another copy, unresolved V genes explain less than half of the discrepancy, and the remainder lacks a known reason. The D gene and trimming were derived from the DNA, and the V and J assignments and clone size from that table. For this sample there are roughly 220,000 clones; 86% appear just once. The ten largest clones capture 2.2% of the sample.

On this clone: The antigen it recognizes is unknown. No qualities accompany the bases; no much larger clone lies one base away.

Specimen: peripheral blood. The sequence came from a man aged 25 to 40 who had recovered from COVID-19. In this chain, TRBV6-5 is recombined with TRBJ2-7; TRBD1 might be the D gene, on 6 matching bases. The nucleotide sequence is TGTGCCAGCAGAAGTGGGACAAGCTACGAGCAGTACTTC. Translated, this is CASRSGTSYEQYF.